A single sample is the source of the 8 T cell receptor beta chains below, sequenced in a study of hypomethylating agent response in myelodysplastic syndrome. Sequenced by immunoSEQ multiplex PCR; TCRdb stores in-frame clones only, minus some. The table includes approximately 4,200 clones, about 80% detected once. Sequencing used bone marrow, obtained before or after starting hypomethylating agent treatment for myelodysplastic syndrome (not recorded which). These receptors were obtained from a human donor with myelodysplastic syndrome.

This clone has just a few counts. The gene calls are TRBV5-1 and TRBJ2-7, with D uncertain. This CDR3 comprises 14 residues. V was pared by 0 bases and J by 0 bases, with 7 bases between. Germline CDR1 reads SGHRS; CDR2 reads YFSETQ. The CDR3 DNA reads as TGCGCCAGCAGCTTGGGAACGAGCTCCTACGAGCAGTACGTC. Amino acid sequence: CASSLGTSSYEQYV.

V and J are TRBV19 and TRBJ2-5, with 8 bases matching TRBD1. The ends lost 5 bases at V and 3 bases at J; junction bases unmatched: 8. Germline assignment: CDR1 LNHDA and CDR2 SQIVND (reference sequence). The CDR3 spans 15 residues. The DNA of the CDR3 is TGTGCCAGTAGTCCCACGGGACAGGCGAAAGAGACCCAGTACTTC. This gives the protein CASSPTGQAKETQYF.

This clone was seen a handful of times. The same CDR3 arises from other DNA sequences in this sample as well. The chain has TRBV15 and TRBJ1-2, with D possibly TRBD1 on 6 matching bases. V was shortened by 0 bases and J by 6 bases, with 8 bases between the two germline ends. CDR1 is LNHNV, CDR2 YYDKDF, per germline (reference sequence). There are 13 residues in the CDR3. CDR3 DNA sequence: TGTGCCACCAGCAGAGAGGAGGGGGATGGCTACACCTTC. Translating it yields CATSREEGDGYTF.

This chain connects TRBV5-4 to TRBJ2-7, with TRBD1 identical over 8 bases. This CDR3 contains 14 residues. Looked up from germline, CDR1 is SGHNT and CDR2 is YYREEE (reference sequence). The V gene end was trimmed by 3 bases and the J gene end by 1 base; junction bases not matched to a gene: 3. This CDR3 reads CASSSGTGSYEQYF. In nucleotides, the CDR3 is TGTGCCAGCAGCTCCGGGACAGGATCCTACGAGCAGTACTTC. The full variable domain, its missing parts supplied by reference TRBV5-4 and TRBJ2-7, is ETGVTQSPTHLIKTRGQQVTLRCSSQSGHNTVSWYQQALGQGPQFIFQYYREEENGRGNFPPRFSGLQFPNYSSELNVNALELDDSALYLCASSSGTGSYEQYFGPGTRLTVT.

The chain has TRBV2 and TRBJ2-5, with D possibly being TRBD1 (5 bases). Trimming shortened V by 6 bases and J by 4 bases, and 15 bases separated the two germline ends. Germline CDR1 SNHLY, CDR2 FYNNEI. This CDR3 is 14 amino acids long. Here the CDR3 DNA reads TGTGCCAGCAGCAAGACAGTTAACCGAGAGACCCAGTACTTC. Its protein product is CASSKTVNRETQYF.

This chain links TRBV7-2 with TRBJ1-1; the D gene is possibly TRBD1 (5 bases). The ends were cut back, 4 bases at V and 1 base at J, with 7 bases in the middle. CDR3 length equals 13 residues. The V gene's germline CDR1 is SGHTA and CDR2 FQGNSA. The CDR3 region is CASSWGRNTEAFF. As DNA, the CDR3 is TGTGCCAGCAGCTGGGGGAGGAACACTGAAGCTTTCTTT.

The chain combines TRBV5-6 with TRBJ2-5; D is possibly TRBD2 (6 bases). The CDR3 totals 13 residues. Deletions cut 3 bases from V and 2 bases from J, with 8 bases between. Looked up from germline, CDR1 is SGHDT and CDR2 is YYEEEE. The CDR3 bases are TGTGCCAGCAGCTGGGACTCTCAAGAGACCCAGTACTTC. Translation: CASSWDSQETQYF.

The chain combines TRBV30 with TRBJ1-6; unclear D gene. CDR1 is GTSNPN, CDR2 SVGIG, per germline (reference sequence). This CDR3 comprises 14 residues. V lost 4 bases to trimming and J lost 0 bases, with 7 bases between them. The CDR3 DNA follows: TGTGCCTGGACGGATAGCTCCTATAATTCACCCCTCCACTTT. Translating gives CAWTDSSYNSPLHF.